This T cell receptor (beta chain) was recorded in a study of shared clonotypes between healthy human individuals. Turning to the study itself: A few men and a couple of women, aged 18 to 49, were donors. General study results and limits: The sampled material consisted only of blood, and tissue repertoires are likely to differ.

Partitioning of CD4+ cells yielded a CD45RA+ naive subset and a CD45RA-negative memory subset. To note about this clone: Its antigen is not identified. One base away lies a much larger clone, so this may be a sequencing read error. Distinct nucleotide sequences in the sample also encode this CDR3.

Data came from immunoSEQ multiplex PCR; TCRdb stores just in-frame clones and leaves some out. The sample holds around 2,000,000 clones; about 95% are singletons and the top ten take 0.1% to 0.15%. Germline loops: CDR1 SGHAT, CDR2 FQNNGV. The CDR3 covers 14 residues. The ends lost 3 bases at V and 1 base at J; junction bases unmatched: 0. The receptor comes from a man aged 18 to 30 in good health. The sample comprised naive CD4+ T cells sorted from blood. Regarding subset: CD45RA+ positively selected. The V call is TRBV11-2, the J call TRBJ1-1; 9 nucleotides align to TRBD1. CDR3 nucleotides: TGTGCCAGCAGCTTGACAGGGGGGAACACTGAAGCTTTCTTT. This codes for CASSLTGGNTEAFF.